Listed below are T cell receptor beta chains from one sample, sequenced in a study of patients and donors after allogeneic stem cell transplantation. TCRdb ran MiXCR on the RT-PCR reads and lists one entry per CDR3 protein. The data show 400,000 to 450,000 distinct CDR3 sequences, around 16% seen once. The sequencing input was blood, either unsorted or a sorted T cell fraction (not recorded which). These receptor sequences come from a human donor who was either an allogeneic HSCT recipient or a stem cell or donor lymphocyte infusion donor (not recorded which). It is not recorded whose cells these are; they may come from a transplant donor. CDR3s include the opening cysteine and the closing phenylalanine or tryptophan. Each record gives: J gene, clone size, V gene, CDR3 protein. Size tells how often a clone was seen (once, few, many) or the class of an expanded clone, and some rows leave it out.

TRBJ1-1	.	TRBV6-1	CASRNDRVGPMNTEAFF
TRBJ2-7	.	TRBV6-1	CASSEGPGTGLYF
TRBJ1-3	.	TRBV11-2	CASSQIRGRPGNTIYF
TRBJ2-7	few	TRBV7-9	CASSLVQKRTLGEQYF
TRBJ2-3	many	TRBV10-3	CAISEPGGKDTQYF
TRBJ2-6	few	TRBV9	CASSVTSGVRGANVLTF
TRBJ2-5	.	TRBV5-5	CASSLGTSGRETQYF
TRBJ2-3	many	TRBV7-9	CASSSKPGTVGTDTQYF
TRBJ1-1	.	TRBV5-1	CASSLAGRGGGAEAFF
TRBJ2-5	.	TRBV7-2	CATGGGRRGETQYF
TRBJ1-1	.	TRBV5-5	CASSSGHDTEAFF
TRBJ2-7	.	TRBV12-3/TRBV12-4	CASSNRQGWPYEQYF
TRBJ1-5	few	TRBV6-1	CATGTPYSNQPQHF
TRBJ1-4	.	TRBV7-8	CASSLEGGGFKADW
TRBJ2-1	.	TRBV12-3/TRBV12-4	CASSFYGTSAYNEQFF
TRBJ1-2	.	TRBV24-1	CATSRDRGDGYTF
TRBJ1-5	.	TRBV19	CASSIVVSYATRDQPQHF
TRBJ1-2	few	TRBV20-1	CSATDRGRGYTF
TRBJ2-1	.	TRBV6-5	CASSYLSLSSYNEQFF
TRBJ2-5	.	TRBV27	CASSHFPDRERETQYF
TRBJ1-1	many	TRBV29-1	CSGQLNTEAFF
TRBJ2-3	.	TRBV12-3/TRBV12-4	CASTQTPSGVTDTQYF
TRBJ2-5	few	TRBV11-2	CASSLALVGVKETQYF
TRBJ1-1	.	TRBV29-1	CSATREIWTEAFF
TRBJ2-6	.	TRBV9	CATTRGVGANVLTF
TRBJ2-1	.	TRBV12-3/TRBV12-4	CASSPLQGTYNEQFF
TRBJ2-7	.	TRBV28	CASSHSHEQYF
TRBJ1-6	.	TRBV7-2	CASSLLSSSYNSPLHF
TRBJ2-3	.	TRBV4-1	CASSQDGASEIVVPGTDTQYF
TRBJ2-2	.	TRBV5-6	CASSLGQGARTGELFF
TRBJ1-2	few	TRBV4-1	CASSQVVPPGVYGYTF
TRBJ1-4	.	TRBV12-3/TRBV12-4	CASSLSQGINEKLFF
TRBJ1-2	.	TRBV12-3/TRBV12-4	CASSSEGQGYGYTF
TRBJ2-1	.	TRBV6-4	CASSGSMELGNEQFF
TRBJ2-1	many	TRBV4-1	CASSQALAGYNEQFF
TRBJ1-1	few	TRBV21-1	CASSKPRANTEAFF
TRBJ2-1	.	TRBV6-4	CASSCQQYNEQFF
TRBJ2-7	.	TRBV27	CASSLEPRTSYEQYF
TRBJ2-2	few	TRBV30	CAWSGTSGELFF
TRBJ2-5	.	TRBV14	CASSQDKTGERKTQYF
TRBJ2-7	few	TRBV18	CASSPYRGYGEQYF
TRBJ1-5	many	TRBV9	CASSAGPIQGFNQPQHF
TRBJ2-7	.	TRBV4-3	CASSQNRGHEQYF
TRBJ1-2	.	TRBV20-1	CSAAGQGSYGYTF
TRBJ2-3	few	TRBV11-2	CASSLVSLAGGWTDTQYF
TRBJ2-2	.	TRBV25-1	CASSEIFTGGPGELFF
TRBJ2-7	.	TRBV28	CASRPGLAGFEQYF
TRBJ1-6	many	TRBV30	CAWSGLYNSPLHF